This TCR beta chain was identified in a study of shared clonotypes between healthy human individuals. Background on the study: There were three CD4 naive, three CD4 memory, two CD8 naive and one CD8 memory plates per donor.

The study ran the assay at deep level. Investigators spread the genomic DNA of each subset evenly over several immunoSEQ plates. This table comes from immunoSEQ multiplex PCR, and its TCRdb copy is limited to in-frame clones, with some not included. The sample carries a few million clones, under 95% recorded once. Trimming cost V 7 bases and J 1 base; bases outside gene matches: 7. The CDR3 has 15 amino acids. CDR1 is SNHLY, CDR2 FYNNEI, per germline. The rearrangement links TRBV2 to TRBJ2-3, with TRBD2 matching over 8 bases. The source is a man aged 18 to 29 in good health. Some clones in this sample may be carry-over from other donors' samples. Input material: naive CD4+ T cells from PBMCs. Subset noted: CD45RA+ positively selected. The CDR3 is CASTGGAGGTDTQYF. DNA for the CDR3: TGTGCCAGCACCGGGGGGGCGGGAGGCACAGATACGCAGTATTTT.